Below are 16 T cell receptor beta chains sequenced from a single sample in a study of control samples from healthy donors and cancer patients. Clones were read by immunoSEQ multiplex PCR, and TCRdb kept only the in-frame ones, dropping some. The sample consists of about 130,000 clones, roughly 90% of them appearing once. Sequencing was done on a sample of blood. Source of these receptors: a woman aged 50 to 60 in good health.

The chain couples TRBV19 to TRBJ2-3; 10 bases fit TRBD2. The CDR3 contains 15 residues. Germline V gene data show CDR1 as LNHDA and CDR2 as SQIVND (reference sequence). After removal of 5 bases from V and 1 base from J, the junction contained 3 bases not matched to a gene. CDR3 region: CASSAGTSGTDTQYF. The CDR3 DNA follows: TGTGCCAGTAGTGCAGGGACTAGCGGCACAGATACGCAGTATTTT.

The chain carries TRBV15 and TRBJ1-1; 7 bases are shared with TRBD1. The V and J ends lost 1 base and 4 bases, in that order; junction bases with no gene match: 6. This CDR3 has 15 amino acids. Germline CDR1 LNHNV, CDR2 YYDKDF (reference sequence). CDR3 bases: TGTGCCACCAGCAGAGGAGGGGGCAGGGGCACTGAAGCTTTCTTT. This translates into CATSRGGGRGTEAFF.

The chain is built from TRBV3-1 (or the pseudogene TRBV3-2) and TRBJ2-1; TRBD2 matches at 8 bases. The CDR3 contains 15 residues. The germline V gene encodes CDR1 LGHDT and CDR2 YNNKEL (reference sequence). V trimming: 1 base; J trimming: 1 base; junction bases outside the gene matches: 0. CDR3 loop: CASSQVAGSYNEQFF. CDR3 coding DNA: TGTGCCAGCAGCCAAGTAGCGGGATCCTACAATGAGCAGTTCTTC.

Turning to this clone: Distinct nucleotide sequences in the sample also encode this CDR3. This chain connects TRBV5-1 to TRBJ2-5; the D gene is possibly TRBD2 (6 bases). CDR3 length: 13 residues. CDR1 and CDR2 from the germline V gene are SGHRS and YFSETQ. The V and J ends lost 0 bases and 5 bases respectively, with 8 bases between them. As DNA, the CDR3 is TGCGCCAGCAGCTTGGTCGGAGGGGAGACCCAGTACTTC. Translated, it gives CASSLVGGETQYF.

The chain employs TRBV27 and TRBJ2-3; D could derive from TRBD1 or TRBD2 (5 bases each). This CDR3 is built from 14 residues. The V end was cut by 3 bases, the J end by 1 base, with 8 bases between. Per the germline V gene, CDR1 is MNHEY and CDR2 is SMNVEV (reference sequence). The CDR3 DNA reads TGTGCCAGCAGTTTGGGGGTTCGCACAGATACGCAGTATTTT. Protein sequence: CASSLGVRTDTQYF.

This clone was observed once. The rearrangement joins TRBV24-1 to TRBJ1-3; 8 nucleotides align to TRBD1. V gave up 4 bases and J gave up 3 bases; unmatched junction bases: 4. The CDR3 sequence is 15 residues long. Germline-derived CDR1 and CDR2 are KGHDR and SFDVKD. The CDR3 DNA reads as TGTGCCACCAGTGAGCACAGGGGGAATGGAAACACCATATATTTT. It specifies CATSEHRGNGNTIYF.

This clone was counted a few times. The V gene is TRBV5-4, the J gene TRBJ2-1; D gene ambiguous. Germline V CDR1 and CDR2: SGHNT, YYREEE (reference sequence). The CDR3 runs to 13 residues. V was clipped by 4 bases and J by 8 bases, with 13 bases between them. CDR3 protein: CASSPTLSDEQFF. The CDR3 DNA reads TGTGCCAGCAGCCCGACTCTTTCGGATGAGCAGTTCTTC.

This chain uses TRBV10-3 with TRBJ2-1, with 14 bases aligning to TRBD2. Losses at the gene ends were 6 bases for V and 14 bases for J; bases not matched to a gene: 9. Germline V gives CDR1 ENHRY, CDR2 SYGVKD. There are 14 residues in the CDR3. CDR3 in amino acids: CAIRGTSGGRMEFF. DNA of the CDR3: TGTGCCATCAGGGGGACTAGCGGGGGCCGGATGGAGTTCTTC.

This CDR3 reads CASSQGDSGPYEQYF. CDR3 bases: TGCGCCAGCAGCCAAGGAGATAGCGGACCCTACGAGCAGTACTTC. The V and J genes are TRBV4-1 and TRBJ2-7; D is perhaps TRBD2 (6 bases). Trimming stripped 1 base from V and 2 bases from J, with 12 bases between. Germline assignment: CDR1 MGHRA and CDR2 YSYEKL. This CDR3 contains 15 residues.

The CDR3, as DNA: TGTGCCTGGAGTGGGGGACAGGGATTTCAGCCCCAGCATTTT. This codes for CAWSGGQGFQPQHF. J is TRBJ1-5 and V is TRBV30; the match to TRBD1 covers 9 bases. With 1 base clipped from V and 6 bases from J, the junction kept 4 bases outside the gene matches. The CDR3 extends over 14 amino acids. In germline, CDR1 is GTSNPN, CDR2 SVGIG (reference sequence).

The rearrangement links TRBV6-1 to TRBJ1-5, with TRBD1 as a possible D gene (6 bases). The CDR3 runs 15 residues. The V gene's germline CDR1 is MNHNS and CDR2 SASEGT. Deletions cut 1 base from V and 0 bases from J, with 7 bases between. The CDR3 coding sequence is TGTGCCAGCAGTGAAGGACAGGTTAGCAATCAGCCCCAGCATTTT. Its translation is CASSEGQVSNQPQHF.

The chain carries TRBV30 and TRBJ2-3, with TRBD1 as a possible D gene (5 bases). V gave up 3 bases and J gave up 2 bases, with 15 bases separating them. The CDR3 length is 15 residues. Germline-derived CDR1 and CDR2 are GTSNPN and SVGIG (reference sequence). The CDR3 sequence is CAWRPIGALTDTQYF. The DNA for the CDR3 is TGTGCCTGGAGGCCAATAGGGGCTCTCACAGATACGCAGTATTTT.

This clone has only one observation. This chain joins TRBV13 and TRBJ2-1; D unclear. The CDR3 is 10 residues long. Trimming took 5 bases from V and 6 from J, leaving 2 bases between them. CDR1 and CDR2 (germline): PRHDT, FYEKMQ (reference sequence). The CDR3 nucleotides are TGTGCCAGCAGCCGCAATGAGCAGTTCTTC. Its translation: CASSRNEQFF.

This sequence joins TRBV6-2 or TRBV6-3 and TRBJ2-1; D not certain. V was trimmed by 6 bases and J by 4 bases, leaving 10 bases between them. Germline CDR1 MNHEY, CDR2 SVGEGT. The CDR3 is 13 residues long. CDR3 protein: CASSALLYNEQFF. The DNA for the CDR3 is TGTGCCAGCAGCGCACTCCTGTACAATGAGCAGTTCTTC.

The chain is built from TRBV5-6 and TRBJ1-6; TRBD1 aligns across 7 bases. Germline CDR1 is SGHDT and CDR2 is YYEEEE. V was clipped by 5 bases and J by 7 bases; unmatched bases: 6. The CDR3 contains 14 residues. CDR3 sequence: CASRTRDSNSPLHF. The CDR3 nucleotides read TGTGCCAGCAGAACTCGGGACAGCAATTCACCCCTCCACTTT.

The CDR3 DNA reads as TGCAGCGCTCGACAGGGATGGACTGAAAAACTGTTTTTT. Encoded protein: CSARQGWTEKLFF. V usage is TRBV29-1 and J usage is TRBJ1-4; 7 bases are shared with TRBD1. The CDR3 extends over 13 amino acids. V dropped 7 bases and J dropped 7; count of bases not matched to a gene: 9. CDR1 and CDR2 (germline): SQVTM, ANQGSEA.